Each of the 13 T cell receptor beta chains below was sequenced from the same sample in a study of blood T cells in healthy people across ages. A second PCR of 7 to 11 cycles used a sample-barcoded 5' primer and a J-beta primer mix. One entry per CDR3 protein results from TCRdb running MiXCR on the 5' RACE reads. The sample has about 1.8 million distinct CDR3 sequences, roughly 52% seen once; the top ten hold roughly 2.1%. Sequencing input: blood. All receptors derive from a woman aged 40 to 55 in good health.

The CDR3 sequence is CASSVTGTVGSHQYF. CDR3 nucleotides: TGTGCCAGCAGCGTAACGGGGACAGTTGGATCCCACCAGTACTTC. The chain recombines TRBV9 with TRBJ2-7; TRBD1 aligns across 7 bases. This CDR3 is built from 15 residues. With V trimmed by 1 base and J by 10 bases, 14 bases remained unmatched. Germline V gives CDR1 SGDLS, CDR2 YYNGEE.

This clonotype was seen a few times. The chain joins TRBV12-3 or TRBV12-4 to TRBJ1-2, with D possibly being TRBD1 (6 bases). V shed 2 bases and J shed 4 bases, with 14 bases lying between them. The CDR3 is 15 residues long. In DNA, the CDR3 is TGTGCCAGCAGTTTAAACAGGGAAATCTCCTATGGCTACACCTTC. It is translated as CASSLNREISYGYTF.

With regard to this clonotype: One junction end disagrees with the germline gene, perhaps due to a read error. This rearrangement joins TRBV5-1 to TRBJ2-7; D tentatively reads TRBD1 or TRBD2 (5 bases each). Germline V gene data show CDR1 as SGHRS and CDR2 as YFSETQ. The CDR3 consists of 14 residues. Written as DNA, the CDR3 is TGCGCCAGCAGCTTCGAGGGGATCTCCTGCGAGCAGTACTTC. It translates to CASSFEGISCEQYF.

This clonotype was found a few times. CDR3 DNA: TGTGCCAGCAGCCAAGATCGACCAGGCGCAGATACGCAGTATTTT. This codes for CASSQDRPGADTQYF. This chain links TRBV4-2 with TRBJ2-3; D is unresolved. CDR1 and CDR2 from the germline V gene are LGHNA and YNFKEQ. The ends were cut back, 0 bases at V and 4 bases at J, with 11 bases in the middle. CDR3 size: 15 residues.

The chain employs TRBV25-1 and TRBJ1-6; D perhaps matches TRBD1 (6 bases). Germline V gene sequence: CDR1 MGHDK, CDR2 SYGVNS. The CDR3 length is 16 residues. Trimming stripped 0 bases from V and 7 bases from J, with 13 bases between. CDR3 in DNA: TGTGCCAGCAGTGAATATGGGAACAGGGCCAATTCACCCCTCCACTTT. Protein: CASSEYGNRANSPLHF.

This chain connects TRBV20-1 to TRBJ2-7; 9 bases align to TRBD1. V shed 6 bases and J 6 bases; nucleotides not matched to a gene: 3. In germline, CDR1 is DFQATT, CDR2 SNEGSKA (reference sequence). The CDR3 is made up of 11 amino acids. The chain's CDR3 is CSAPDRGEQYF. In nucleotides, the CDR3 is TGCAGTGCCCCGGACAGGGGCGAGCAGTACTTC.

This clonotype appeared a single time. V and J are TRBV6-1 and TRBJ1-2; 9 bases match TRBD1. Germline values: CDR1 MNHNS, CDR2 SASEGT. V shed 5 bases and J 2 bases; nucleotides not matched to a gene: 12. The CDR3 spans 17 residues. CDR3 protein: CASSKHRGQVSNYGYTF. CDR3 DNA: TGTGCCAGCAGTAAACACAGGGGGCAAGTATCGAACTATGGCTACACCTTC.

This clonotype has just a few counts. The chain has TRBV7-9 and TRBJ2-7; D is undetermined. Trimming took off 4 bases at V and 4 bases at J, with 14 bases between the two ends. This CDR3 spans 14 amino acids. CDR1 is SEHNR, CDR2 FQNEAQ, per germline (reference sequence). The CDR3 spells CASSSVSRAYEQYF. CDR3 nucleotides: TGTGCCAGCAGCTCGGTGTCTCGCGCTTACGAGCAGTACTTC. The full variable domain, completed using reference TRBV7-9 and TRBJ2-7, is DTGVSQNPRHKITKRGQNVTFRCDPISEHNRLYWYRQTLGQGPEFLTYFQNEAQLEKSRLLSDRFSAERPKGSFSTLEIQRTEQGDSAMYLCASSSVSRAYEQYFGPGTRLTVT.

The chain employs TRBV7-3 and TRBJ2-1; tentative D call: TRBD1 (6 bases). Trimming took 0 bases from V and 8 from J, leaving 14 bases between them. CDR3 length equals 15 residues. CDR1 and CDR2 from the germline V gene are SGHTA and FQGTGA. The chain's CDR3 is CASSLTYRDNHEQFF. The CDR3 DNA follows: TGTGCCAGCAGCTTAACCTATAGGGACAACCATGAGCAGTTCTTC.

The chain links TRBV28 to TRBJ2-5; 9 nucleotides agree with TRBD1. The CDR3 is 17 amino acids. V was clipped by 7 bases and J by 7 bases; unmatched bases: 19. The germline V gene has CDR1 MDHEN and CDR2 SYDVKM. In DNA form, the CDR3 reads TGTGCCAGCACCCCCTCAGGGCGGGGACAGGGTTATTTGACCCAGTACTTC. Encoded protein: CASTPSGRGQGYLTQYF.

This clonotype turned up a few times. The V and J genes are TRBV12-3 or TRBV12-4 and TRBJ1-4; D gene unclear. The V end was cut by 6 bases, the J end by 1 base, with 9 bases between. The CDR3 runs 14 residues. In DNA form, the CDR3 reads TGTGCCAGCAGAACCTCGCAAACTAATGAAAAACTGTTTTTT. This codes for CASRTSQTNEKLFF.

The sample holds one count of this clonotype. The chain combines TRBV6-6 with TRBJ2-3; TRBD2 aligns across 7 bases. J lost 0 bases, V lost 6 bases, and 9 bases had no gene match. CDR1 and CDR2 (germline): MNHNY, SVGAGI (reference sequence). The CDR3 runs to 16 residues. The CDR3 region has the DNA TGTGCCAGCAGAAAGGGCGGGGGTACTAGCACAGATACGCAGTATTTT. Encoded protein: CASRKGGGTSTDTQYF.

The chain recombines TRBV7-8 with TRBJ1-2; TRBD1 agrees at 12 bases. With V trimmed by 2 bases and J by 2 bases, 6 bases remained unmatched. Germline CDR1 and CDR2: SGHVS and FQNEAQ. This CDR3 has 17 residues. The chain's CDR3 is CASSLSGTGGANYGYTF. The CDR3, as DNA: TGTGCCAGCAGCTTATCTGGGACAGGGGGCGCGAACTATGGCTACACCTTC.